The entry below gives a single T cell receptor beta chain sequence along with its context. As handled by the study authors: The detection floor for productive clonotype frequency was 2.59 x 10-5. Profiling relied on immunoSEQ multiplex PCR, and the TCRdb table lists in-frame clones only, not all of them. The V and J calls and clone size are taken from that table; D and trimming were inferred from the DNA. This repertoire shows nearly 45,000 clones, 65% to 90% found once; its top ten account for 2.6%. This sample is drawn from a study of STAT5B mutations in CD4+ large granular lymphocyte leukemia. Whole-study context: Healthy donors showed HLA-associated enrichment of the CDR3 'QG' motif.

The V end was cut by 1 base, the J end by 7 bases, with 15 bases between. CDR3 length equals 15 residues. Per the germline V gene, CDR1 is SGHRS and CDR2 is YFSETQ. Buffy coats from healthy blood donors served as controls. The chain couples TRBV5-1 to TRBJ2-1; D is perhaps TRBD2 (6 bases). This TCR came from a human donor in good health. The sequenced sample consisted of CD4+ T cells from blood buffy coats. Written as DNA, the CDR3 is TGCGCCAGCAGCTTGTACGGGGGTCGGTGGAATGAGCAGTTCTTC. This sequence encodes CASSLYGGRWNEQFF. The whole variable domain, filled in from reference TRBV5-1 and TRBJ2-1, reads KAGVTQTPRYLIKTRGQQVTLSCSPISGHRSVSWYQQTPGQGLQFLFEYFSETQRNKGNFPGRFSGRQFSNSRSEMNVSTLELGDSALYLCASSLYGGRWNEQFFGPGTRLTVL.